This T cell receptor beta chain was obtained from a study of blood T cell repertoires in COVID-19. About the study: The United States, Italy and Spain provided the acute and convalescent COVID-19 samples. Sources were T cells, B-cell-depleted T cells, or PBMCs; the material itself was cDNA or gDNA.

The germline V gene has CDR1 SGHTA and CDR2 FQGNSA. With 1 base removed from V and 10 bases from J, the gap between germline ends came to 11 bases. The CDR3 sequence is 14 residues long. Per the original methods: From reference gene primer amplification, estimates of nucleated cell counts were derived. The table came from immunoSEQ multiplex PCR; TCRdb's copy has only in-frame clones and leaves some out. V, J and clone size are taken as reported in that table, and D and trimming were inferred from the DNA itself. The sample lists about 150,000 clones; nearly 85% were seen once. This clone was counted a single time.

The sample was peripheral blood. The rearrangement uses TRBV7-2 and TRBJ1-6; D not certain. The origin of this receptor is a human donor in a cohort sampled during active COVID-19. DNA for the CDR3: TGTGCCAGCAGCTTAGGGGCAGGCGGGTCACCCCTCCACTTT. It specifies CASSLGAGGSPLHF.